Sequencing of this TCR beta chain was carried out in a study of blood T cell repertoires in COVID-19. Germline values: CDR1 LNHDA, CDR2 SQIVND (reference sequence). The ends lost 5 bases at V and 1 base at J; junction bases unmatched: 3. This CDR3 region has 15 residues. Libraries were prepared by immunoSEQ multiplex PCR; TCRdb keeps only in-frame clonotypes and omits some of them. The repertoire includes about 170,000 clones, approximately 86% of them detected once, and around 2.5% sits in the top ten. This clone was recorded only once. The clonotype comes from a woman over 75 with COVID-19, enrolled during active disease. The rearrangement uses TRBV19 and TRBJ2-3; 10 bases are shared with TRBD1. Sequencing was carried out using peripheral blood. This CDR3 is CASSFGTGGTDTQYF. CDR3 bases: TGTGCCAGTAGTTTTGGGACAGGGGGCACAGATACGCAGTATTTT.